One and the same sample provided the 22 T cell receptor beta chains below, sequenced in a study of T-cell reconstitution after alpha-beta-depleted transplantation in children. TCRbeta library preparation incorporated unique molecular identifiers. MiXCR was run by TCRdb on the PCR reads, yielding one entry per CDR3 protein. Counted here are a few hundred thousand distinct CDR3 sequences, 10% to 15% occurring once; the ten biggest clones make up 2.2%. The sample here was PBMCs, mostly from graft donor cells, taken 360 days after TCRalphabeta/CD19-depleted stem cell transplant. These receptors all stem from a male patient between 10 and 17 years old who had a stem cell transplant for acute myeloid leukemia, so the T cells may come from the graft donor.

In this sample, this clonotype turned up many times. In DNA, the CDR3 is TGTGCCAACTCGGGGGGCAACCCGACCTCCTACGAGCAGTACTTC. It specifies CANSGGNPTSYEQYF. The J gene is TRBJ2-7, the V gene TRBV21-1; TRBD1, the D gene given by the table, was not confirmed from the DNA. TRBV21-1 is assigned pseudogene status. CDR3 size: 15 residues.

The chain is built from TRBV29-1 and TRBJ2-7; 8 bases fit TRBD2. The CDR3 runs to 14 residues. V dropped 0 bases and J dropped 3; count of bases not matched to a gene: 4. CDR1 and CDR2 from the germline V gene are SQVTM and ANQGSEA. The CDR3 nucleotides read TGCAGCGTTGAAGAGTCCGGGACTAGCTACGAGCAGTACTTC. This sequence encodes CSVEESGTSYEQYF.

This clonotype was observed a handful of times. The chain couples TRBV6-1 to TRBJ1-5; D ambiguous. Germline V gene lookup returns CDR1 MNHNS and CDR2 SASEGT. The CDR3 totals 15 residues. The germline V and J ends were trimmed by 5 bases and 3 bases, with 14 bases remaining between them. The CDR3 reads CASSRRVSPNQPQHF. CDR3 coding DNA: TGTGCCAGCAGTCGCCGGGTAAGCCCCAATCAGCCCCAGCATTTT.

This clonotype was found a few times. The V call is TRBV29-1, the J call TRBJ1-2; possible D gene TRBD1, 5 bases. The CDR3 spans 13 residues. The V gene lost 4 bases and the J gene lost 5 bases, with 14 bases spanning the gap. Germline V gene sequence: CDR1 SQVTM, CDR2 ANQGSEA. CDR3 residues: CSVVTGGTYGYTF. The CDR3 DNA reads TGCAGCGTTGTCACGGGGGGAACATATGGCTACACCTTC.

This clonotype was seen more than once but under ten times. The rearrangement joins TRBV20-1 to TRBJ2-7, with TRBD1 identical over 7 bases. Germline CDR1 DFQATT, CDR2 SNEGSKA (reference sequence). This CDR3 is 12 amino acids long. The V segment lost 8 bases and the J segment 4 bases; nucleotides outside the gene matches: 8. The CDR3 sequence: CSTKQGTYEQYF. As DNA, the CDR3 is TGCAGTACGAAACAGGGGACATACGAGCAGTACTTC.

This clonotype occurred many times. The chain uses TRBV20-1 and TRBJ2-5, with D possibly being TRBD1 (5 bases). This CDR3 comprises 14 residues. CDR1 is DFQATT and CDR2 is SNEGSKA in the germline V gene (reference sequence). Trimming took off 6 bases at V and 0 bases at J, with 14 bases between the two ends. CDR3 bases: TGCAGTGCCGAATTGACAGTCGACCAAGAGACCCAGTACTTC. Encoded protein: CSAELTVDQETQYF.

In its sample, this clonotype was seen many times. The V and J genes are TRBV5-1 and TRBJ2-1; 8 bases align to TRBD1. Germline loops: CDR1 SGHRS, CDR2 YFSETQ. The V segment lost 3 bases and the J segment 5 bases; nucleotides outside the gene matches: 16. The CDR3 runs to 18 residues. CDR3 sequence reads: CASSSVQGAHSGHNEQFF. The CDR3 DNA follows: TGCGCCAGCAGCTCCGTCCAGGGGGCGCATAGCGGACACAATGAGCAGTTCTTC.

This chain links TRBV4-3 with TRBJ2-7; tentative D call: TRBD2 (6 bases). This CDR3 contains 15 residues. V was cut by 0 bases and J by 0 bases, with 9 bases left in between. Germline V gene lookup returns CDR1 LGHNA and CDR2 YSLEER. The CDR3 coding sequence is TGCGCCAGCAGCCAAGAGGAGCGGGTCTCCTACGAGCAGTACTTC. Amino acids: CASSQEERVSYEQYF.

Only a few counts were recorded for this clonotype. V and J are TRBV29-1 and TRBJ2-3; TRBD2 matches at 7 bases. The germline V gene encodes CDR1 SQVTM and CDR2 ANQGSEA. This CDR3 has 14 residues. V lost 4 bases to trimming and J lost 1 base; unmatched junction nucleotides: 5. The CDR3 coding sequence is TGCAGCGTTGTGGCTAGCGGTGGCACAGATACGCAGTATTTT. This encodes CSVVASGGTDTQYF.

The J gene is TRBJ2-3, the V gene TRBV18, with D perhaps given as TRBD1 or TRBD2 (5 bases each). The CDR3 length is 16 residues. V was shortened by 2 bases and J by 0 bases, with 12 bases between the two germline ends. Per germline, CDR1 KGHSH and CDR2 LQKENI. CDR3 sequence (DNA): TGTGCCAGCTCACCAGGGGCTCGGGACAGCACAGATACGCAGTATTTT. Translating gives CASSPGARDSTDTQYF.

The CDR3 region is CASSNQFRGVYEQYF. The CDR3 nucleotides read TGTGCCAGCAGCAACCAATTCAGGGGGGTCTACGAGCAGTACTTC. The V gene is TRBV7-6, the J gene TRBJ2-7; perhaps TRBD1 as D (7 bases). Germline CDR1 is SGHVS and CDR2 is FNYEAQ. CDR3 size: 15 residues. V lost 5 bases and J lost 3, with 17 bases in between.

V gene TRBV20-1 combines with J gene TRBJ2-7; a weak D match, TRBD2 (5 bases). The CDR3 is 14 amino acids. Germline values: CDR1 DFQATT, CDR2 SNEGSKA (reference sequence). V lost 2 bases and J 3 bases, leaving 14 bases between the germline ends. CDR3 residues: CSARPWAGVYEQYF. For the CDR3, the DNA is TGCAGTGCTAGACCGTGGGCGGGTGTCTACGAGCAGTACTTC.

This clonotype was seen a few times. V is TRBV27 and J is TRBJ2-3, with TRBD2 matching 12 bases. Germline-derived CDR1 and CDR2 are MNHEY and SMNVEV (reference sequence). The V segment lost 3 bases and the J segment 4 bases; nucleotides outside the gene matches: 5. This CDR3 has 16 amino acids. The CDR3 coding sequence is TGTGCCAGCAGTTTCCTAGCGGGAGGGTGGCCAGATACGCAGTATTTT. Amino acids: CASSFLAGGWPDTQYF.

This clonotype was recorded a few times. The chain links TRBV18 to TRBJ2-1; D is possibly TRBD1 (5 bases). Deletions cut 1 base from V and 6 bases from J, with 7 bases between. The germline V gene encodes CDR1 KGHSH and CDR2 LQKENI. CDR3 length equals 13 residues. The CDR3 reads CASSPQQVNEQFF. CDR3 coding DNA: TGTGCCAGCTCACCACAACAGGTCAATGAGCAGTTCTTC. Looking up the rest from reference TRBV18 and TRBJ2-1 gives the full variable domain: NAGVMQNPRHLVRRRGQEARLRCSPMKGHSHVYWYRQLPEEGLKFMVYLQKENIIDESGMPKERFSAEFPKEGPSILRIQQVVRGDSAAYFCASSPQQVNEQFFGPGTRLTVL.

The chain links TRBV3-1 to TRBJ1-2; D is perhaps TRBD1 (5 bases). Trimming removed 1 base from V and 8 bases from J, with 11 bases in between. The CDR3 totals 13 residues. Per germline, CDR1 LGHDT and CDR2 YNNKEL (reference sequence). CDR3 in DNA: TGTGCCAGCAGCCAAGCCGGAGGGGAGGGCTACACCTTC. Its protein is CASSQAGGEGYTF.

This chain connects TRBV14 to TRBJ1-2, with 9 bases fitting TRBD1. This CDR3 spans 16 amino acids. CDR1 is SGHDN, CDR2 FVKESK, per germline. The ends lost 3 bases at V and 3 bases at J; junction bases unmatched: 8. In DNA form, the CDR3 reads TGTGCCAGCAGCCACCTTACAGGGGGCATCGACTATGGCTACACCTTC. Protein sequence: CASSHLTGGIDYGYTF.

This clonotype was observed a handful of times. A junction end diverges from the germline sequence, so it may reflect a read error. The V call is TRBV6-4, the J call TRBJ2-1; maybe TRBD2 (5 bases). This CDR3 has 19 residues. Germline CDR1 is MRHNA and CDR2 is SNTAGT. CDR3 sequence (DNA): TGTGCCAGCAGTAACTCGGGATCGGACTTCTTAACCCCCTACAATGAGCAGTTCTTC. Its translation is CASSNSGSDFLTPYNEQFF.

This chain joins TRBV5-1 and TRBJ2-2; D not resolved. Germline CDR1 is SGHRS and CDR2 is YFSETQ. This CDR3 has 16 residues. V was shortened by 0 bases and J by 3 bases, with 12 bases between the two germline ends. The CDR3: CASSLDRRSYTGELFF. The CDR3, as DNA: TGCGCCAGCAGCTTGGATCGGCGGAGCTACACCGGGGAGCTGTTTTTT.

At least ten counts were recorded for this clonotype. The DNA of the CDR3 is TGTGCCAGCACCAGGGACTACCTCCAAGAGACCCAGTACTTC. Protein sequence: CASTRDYLQETQYF. This chain joins TRBV12-3 or TRBV12-4 and TRBJ2-5; 7 bases align to TRBD2. The CDR3 spans 14 residues. V gave up 7 bases and J gave up 1 base; unmatched junction bases: 6.

This clonotype was found a few times. The chain has TRBV24-1 and TRBJ2-2; TRBD2 agrees at 8 bases. The CDR3 spans 15 residues. CDR1 is KGHDR and CDR2 is SFDVKD in the germline V gene. V was clipped by 5 bases and J by 5 bases; unmatched bases: 6. The CDR3 DNA follows: TGTGCCACCAGTGTACCCGGGGGGGAAACCGGGGAGCTGTTTTTT. Amino acids: CATSVPGGETGELFF.

Ten or more counts support this clonotype. This sequence joins TRBV20-1 and TRBJ2-1, with D perhaps matching TRBD2 (5 bases). Germline lookup yields CDR1 DFQATT and CDR2 SNEGSKA (reference sequence). CDR3 length equals 12 residues. For the CDR3, the DNA is TGCAGCGGGCACAGACTATACAATGAGCAGTTCTTC. As protein: CSGHRLYNEQFF.

V is TRBV12-3 or TRBV12-4 and J is TRBJ2-7; the D gene could be TRBD1 or TRBD2 (5 bases each). V was trimmed by 3 bases and J by 0 bases, leaving 12 bases between them. This CDR3 has 15 residues. The CDR3 DNA follows: TGTGCCAGCAGTTTCAGGGCAGGGAGCTCCTACGAGCAGTACTTC. This encodes CASSFRAGSSYEQYF.